This T cell receptor (beta chain) was sequenced for a study of cytomegalovirus exposure and HLA in healthy donors (dated by TCRdb to the late 2010s). Regarding the research as a whole: An earlier analysis of some 550 of the donors reported 250 to 300 Gb of sequence data and some 100 million unique TCR beta sequences from around 200 million T cells. Approximately 330 gigabases of sequencing data and approximately 91 million unique TCR sequences made up an early release that covered roughly 670 HLA-typed donors. To predict cytomegalovirus infection status, the study combined high-throughput TCR immunosequencing, statistical association of individual TCRs with disease status, and machine learning. Donor age, sex, ethnicity and CMV serostatus were compiled alongside the repertoire data. Because of strong linkage in the cohort, roughly 5 DR-DQ haplotypes were treated as single units for association and clustering. Across 398 genotyped donors of the cohort, an average of approximately 240,000 unique TCR beta nucleotide sequences per donor were sequenced, and roughly 17% of those sequences were non-productive. Typing coverage differed by locus: A, B, C, DRB1 and DQB1 were typed in about 620-630 donors, DQA1 in 522, DPA1 in approximately 600, and DPB1 in just under 490. To study patterns of TCR occurrence, a later analysis re-analyzed previously published TCR beta repertoires from under 750 donors and added high-resolution HLA genotyping. A later genetic analysis used genome-wide SNP genotypes for about 65% of the roughly 670 donors, treating that subset as a discovery cohort. All discovery cohort repertoires had been generated on a single sequencing platform. The study profiled the T cell repertoires of around 700 subjects by immunosequencing and related them to cytomegalovirus serostatus. Along with the roughly 670-subject first cohort, a separate validation cohort of over a hundred different subjects was used. In an earlier analysis of 587 of the donors, high-throughput TCR beta sequencing was used to judge whether each TCR beta V gene segment behaved as functional or pseudogenic. The later analysis used no new phenotypic data to find candidate immune exposures, relying instead on TCR beta sequences and their occurrence across donors. Class I and class II HLA loci were covered by the typing at four-digit resolution. The study was designed to test whether signatures of past pathogen exposure could be identified by cataloging public T cell receptors. Among the roughly 400 genotyped donors, approximately 77% belonged to the genetic ancestry cluster associated with self-reported Caucasian donors. General findings and caveats noted by the study authors: Several of the top co-occurrence clusters appeared to be linked to parvovirus B19, influenza, CMV and Epstein-Barr virus, according to a later analysis. Sequencing depth was assumed to be roughly uniform across donors in the presence/absence analyses, though that assumption may not hold. Compared with the roughly 600-donor mean, donors in an Asian-associated ancestry cluster had fewer N-insertions in productive TCRs, according to a later genetic analysis. Strong co-occurrence of HLA alleles, especially DR and DQ, made assigning TCR associations to individual alleles difficult. Some IMGT-functional V segments, including TRBV6-2 and TRBV6-3, could not be distinguished by the 87-base-pair reads and were therefore excluded. Most TCR sequences were observed very rarely across donors, whereas some public TCRs were present in many individuals. An association between a missense DCLRE1C variant and V-gene and J-gene trimming of TCR beta chains was found in a later genetic analysis and replicated in an independent cohort. In a later analysis, TCR association rates were found to vary across HLA loci, with the most associated TCRs seen for DRB1 alleles and the fewest for HLA-C alleles. In an earlier analysis of fewer than 750 of the donors, most TCR beta V segments were observed in productive rearrangements about 90% or about 30% of the time, broadly matching IMGT annotations. A later analysis associated 15,000 or so TCR beta sequences with specific HLA alleles at a false discovery rate of 0.05. The authors suggested that the approach could potentially be generalized to other disease states and immunological phenotypes. In a later analysis, HLA-associated TCR beta chains showed more clonal expansion and lower generation probabilities than non-associated chains that were equally common. Correlated functional status among segregating V segments might reflect linkage disequilibrium, but an unknown experimental factor could not be ruled out. Because counts were too low, about 17 rarely observed V segments, including chromosome 9 orphons, were excluded from the earlier analysis of fewer than 650 of the donors. Most CMV-associated TCR beta chains appeared to be HLA-restricted in a later analysis, and the HLA associations seemed to be driven largely by CMV exposure. A further reported finding was that TCR beta sequences accurately predicted the HLA-A and HLA-B alleles for most subjects in the first cohort. Cytomegalovirus status was reported to be diagnosed by the classifier with high specificity and sensitivity in both the original and validation cohorts. Because HLA typing was missing for some donors at each locus, association tests included only the typed subset. The study gave a list of 150 to 200 TCR beta chains associated with cytomegalovirus. The sequencing pipeline was judged likely to have produced a cluster of highly shared sequence variants as a technical artifact. This cohort had only TCR beta chains sequenced, and the lack of alpha or paired-chain data limited which features could be detected. A few of the identified cytomegalovirus-associated TCR beta chains were confirmed in vitro to be specific for cytomegalovirus antigens. Immune exposure information for the cohort was limited to CMV serostatus.

Library generation was performed with the immunoSEQ multiplex PCR assay. A mixture of 60 forward primers for TCR Vbeta segments and 13 reverse primers for TCR Jbeta segments was used in the multiplex PCR. Amplification of the CDR3 region of rearranged TCR beta genes was performed with a multiplex PCR assay on genomic DNA. Amplified TCR beta libraries were sequenced as 87-base-pair reads on the Illumina HiSeq System. From the authors' description of their analysis: Across the 670 or so repertoires, a later analysis counted roughly 77 million unique TCR beta chains, 9 million to 14 million of which were shared by at least two donors. A nearest-neighbor algorithm error-corrected the raw reads and collapsed the reads into unique sequences, merging closely related sequences to remove PCR and sequencing errors. Alignment of CDR3 sequences to IMGT reference sequences was used to assign V, D and J gene segments. For a sequence to be retained, a match of at least six nucleotides to both a V gene segment and a J gene segment was required. A rearrangement was called productive if the CDR3 had no stop codons and remained in frame with V and J, and every other rearrangement was called non-productive. Following IMGT convention, CDR3 was defined as the stretch from the second conserved V-encoded cysteine up to the conserved J-encoded phenylalanine. In an earlier analysis of roughly 610 of the donors, sequences lacking an unambiguous match to a single V gene segment were excluded. In an earlier analysis of 587 of the donors, V segments were called functional above 56.7% productive rearrangements and were called segregating when the between-donor standard deviation exceeded 5%. A statistical classification framework was built for diagnosing cytomegalovirus status from the catalog of TCR beta chain sequences. In a later analysis, TCR nucleotide sequences were compared against IMGT/GENE-DB human TR gene sequences so that V and J genes could be assigned. A later analysis assigned CDR3 sequences and most-parsimonious VDJ recombination scenarios with the TCRdist pipeline. A later analysis defined each TCR beta chain by its CDR3 amino acid sequence plus V-gene family, and excluded reads lacking a unique V-gene family. As a way to deal with suspected cross-contamination and a sequencing artifact, a later analysis dropped 450 to 700 nucleotide sequences that were highly shared and had low generation probability. A later analysis calculated a clonal expansion index for each public chain from normalized within-repertoire ranks of inferred template counts. A later analysis computed generation probabilities with a VDJ recombination model fitted to out-of-frame rearrangements, and checked the results against IGoR. In a later analysis, hypergeometric tests were used to score TCR-TCR, TCR-HLA and TCR-CMV co-occurrence, with a repertoire-size bias correction applied to TCR pairs. To estimate false discovery rates, a later analysis permuted the HLA or CMV assignments 20 times. A later analysis grouped co-occurring TCRs with DBSCAN, adding TCRdist sequence similarity when clustering within HLA-allele-positive subsets. Repertoires with fewer than 30,000 or more than 120,000 public chains, plus five repertoires with anomalous nucleotide sharing, were excluded from co-occurrence clustering. Drawn from immuneACCESS, this table holds only the in-frame rearrangements with V and J called that TCRdb kept. Clones are partly lost; checked studies trace under half to an unresolved V gene and leave the rest unexplained. The D gene and trimming were derived from the DNA, and the V and J assignments and clone size from that table. The sample data list roughly 70,000 clones, and about 74% of these were observed just once. Of the sample, approximately 10% is held by the ten largest clones.

The cohort consisted of 670 or so healthy bone marrow donors. All cohort members were sampled while nominally healthy, although unrecorded immune exposures were likely present. CMV serostatus was positive for roughly 290 and negative for about 55% of the 666 cohort members, and was not recorded for this donor. A peripheral blood sample was provided by each donor, and peripheral blood mononuclear cells were used for TCR beta sequencing. The Qiagen DNeasy Blood Extraction Kit was used to extract genomic DNA from the blood cell samples. A note on this clone: Its antigen target is currently unknown. No base qualities exist here, and no much larger clone lies one base off it.

The CDR3 holds 16 amino acids from the cysteine to the phenylalanine. Kept here is only the CDR3 DNA, which spans 48 bases and is read in frame from base 1. V lost 2 bases and J lost 0 bases; the stretch between them is 14 bases long. From a lookup of the germline V gene, CDR1 and CDR2 are SGHRS and YFSETQ. The receptor was isolated from a human donor in good health. The material sequenced was PBMCs. Rearrangement joined TRBV5-1 to TRBJ1-1; there is no confident call for the D gene. This receptor carries the CDR3 CASSLTQRGMNTEAFF. The bases read TGCGCCAGCAGCTTAACGCAAAGAGGGATGAACACTGAAGCTTTCTTT.